Presented here are 20 T cell receptor beta chains from one specimen sequenced in a study of T cell changes during pregnancy in multiple sclerosis (dated by TCRdb to between 2018 and 2020). The library was produced with the immunoSEQ multiplex PCR assay. TCRdb stores this immuneACCESS table with in-frame sequences only. Part of the clones is absent; in the studies checked, under half of the shortfall reflects unresolved V genes, and no reason is known for the rest. The sample yields roughly 64,000 clones; around 97% were counted once. The top ten hold around 2.5% of the sample. Here the sequenced sample was CD8+ T cells from peripheral blood mononuclear cells, taken after pregnancy. These receptors originate from a female donor with multiple sclerosis, enrolled in a pregnancy study.

The V call is TRBV27, the J call TRBJ1-5, with 7 bases aligning to TRBD1. Germline CDR1 MNHEY, CDR2 SMNVEV (reference sequence). Trimming cost V 5 bases and J 6 bases; bases outside gene matches: 10. The CDR3 spans 15 residues. The CDR3 nucleotides read TGTGCCAGCAGTCAGGGGACAGTCGGCGGTCAGCCCCAGCATTTT. Its protein product is CASSQGTVGGQPQHF.

This chain joins TRBV28 and TRBJ2-1; weak D call: TRBD2 (5 bases). The germline gives CDR1 MDHEN, CDR2 SYDVKM. There are 11 residues in the CDR3. Trimming left V 10 bases short and J 7 bases short, with 11 bases between. CDR3 sequence: CATTSGNEQFF. The CDR3 region has the DNA TGTGCCACGACAAGCGGAAATGAGCAGTTCTTC.

The chain uses TRBV6-6 and TRBJ1-2, with D possibly TRBD1 on 6 matching bases. Looked up from germline, CDR1 is MNHNY and CDR2 is SVGAGI (reference sequence). The CDR3 loop spans 16 amino acids. V lost 0 bases, J lost 1 base, and 12 bases lay in between. In DNA, the CDR3 is TGTGCCAGCAGTTACTCTTCAGCAGGGGATAACTATGGCTACACCTTC. The encoded protein is CASSYSSAGDNYGYTF.

The CDR3, as DNA: TGTGCCAGCAGCTTAGCCTTATACGAGCAGTACTTC. This encodes CASSLALYEQYF. The rearrangement joins TRBV7-8 to TRBJ2-7, with D uncertain. The germline V and J ends were trimmed by 0 bases and 4 bases, with 4 bases remaining between them. The CDR3 consists of 12 residues. CDR1 SGHVS and CDR2 FQNEAQ come from the germline V gene.

This chain connects TRBV9 to TRBJ2-3; no clear D gene. V was clipped by 0 bases and J by 4 bases, with 3 bases between them. Germline CDR1 and CDR2: SGDLS and YYNGEE. The CDR3 has 12 amino acids. In nucleotides, the CDR3 is TGTGCCAGCAGCGTAGACTCAGATACGCAGTATTTT. Protein product: CASSVDSDTQYF.

The chain joins TRBV5-5 to TRBJ1-1, with 7 bases matching TRBD1. The germline V gene encodes CDR1 SGHKS and CDR2 YYEKEE (reference sequence). Unmatched junction bases numbered 6, after V lost 4 bases and J lost 0 bases. CDR3 size: 15 residues. The CDR3 nucleotides read TGTGCCAGCAGCCTGGACAGGACACTGAACACTGAAGCTTTCTTT. Translating it yields CASSLDRTLNTEAFF.

This clone appeared once. The chain employs TRBV19 and TRBJ1-1; D ambiguous. The germline V and J ends were trimmed by 4 bases and 7 bases, with 13 bases remaining between them. From germline, CDR1 is LNHDA and CDR2 SQIVND (reference sequence). CDR3 length: 13 residues. The CDR3, as DNA: TGTGCCAGTAGTACCTTAGCTGGGAGTGAAGCTTTCTTT. It codes for CASSTLAGSEAFF.

This sequence joins TRBV27 and TRBJ2-7, with D perhaps matching TRBD1 (7 bases). Trimming pared 8 bases from V and 7 bases from J, leaving 18 bases between. Germline V gene sequence: CDR1 MNHEY, CDR2 SMNVEV (reference sequence). CDR3 length: 13 amino acids. In DNA form, the CDR3 reads TGTGCCAGCCAACTGGAGGGGGCTGAGGAGCAGTACTTC. Amino acid sequence: CASQLEGAEEQYF.

This clone was detected only once. The chain uses TRBV28 and TRBJ2-7; TRBD1 matches at 8 bases. Per germline, CDR1 MDHEN and CDR2 SYDVKM. The ends lost 2 bases at V and 2 bases at J; junction bases unmatched: 8. The CDR3 is 16 amino acids. The CDR3 sequence is CASSLPWTGLTYEQYF. The DNA for the CDR3 is TGTGCCAGCAGTTTACCATGGACAGGGCTGACCTACGAGCAGTACTTC.

The rearrangement links TRBV19 to TRBJ2-7; possibly TRBD2 for D (5 bases). Germline CDR1 and CDR2: LNHDA and SQIVND (reference sequence). The germline V and J ends were trimmed by 2 bases and 4 bases, with 15 bases remaining between them. The CDR3 is made up of 15 amino acids. The CDR3 nucleotides are TGTGCCAGTAGTATATTTGGCGGAGGAGCGTACGAGCAGTACTTC. Protein: CASSIFGGGAYEQYF. Filled out from reference TRBV19 and TRBJ2-7, the complete variable domain reads DGGITQSPKYLFRKEGQNVTLSCEQNLNHDAMYWYRQDPGQGLRLIYYSQIVNDFQKGDIAEGYSVSREKKESFPLTVTSAQKNPTAFYLCASSIFGGGAYEQYFGPGTRLTVT.

The chain uses TRBV5-8 and TRBJ2-1; 7 nucleotides agree with TRBD2. The V and J ends lost 3 bases and 4 bases, in that order; junction bases with no gene match: 7. Germline V CDR1 and CDR2: SGHTS, YDEGEE. The CDR3 length is 15 residues. As DNA, the CDR3 is TGTGCCAGCAGCTCCCGCGGGAGTAAGTACAATGAGCAGTTCTTC. It encodes CASSSRGSKYNEQFF.

The chain's CDR3 is CASSQDSGTGLYEQYF. The CDR3 region has the DNA TGCGCCAGCAGCCAAGACAGCGGGACAGGGCTCTACGAGCAGTACTTC. This sequence joins TRBV4-3 and TRBJ2-7; TRBD1 aligns across 9 bases. V trimming: 0 bases; J trimming: 3 bases; junction bases outside the gene matches: 6. Germline lookup yields CDR1 LGHNA and CDR2 YSLEER. The CDR3 length is 16 residues.

The CDR3 loop reads CASSPPTGITQETQYF. The CDR3 nucleotides read TGCGCCAGCAGCCCCCCGACAGGGATAACCCAAGAGACCCAGTACTTC. The gene calls are TRBV5-1 and TRBJ2-5, with 7 nucleotides matching TRBD1. V was pared by 4 bases and J by 1 base, with 10 bases of the junction left unmatched. CDR1 and CDR2 from the germline V gene are SGHRS and YFSETQ. The CDR3 is 16 residues long.

The chain employs TRBV7-9 and TRBJ2-1, with TRBD1 as a possible D gene (5 bases). The CDR3 totals 16 residues. Trimming removed 5 bases at V and 4 bases at J, with 18 bases between. CDR1 and CDR2 (germline): SEHNR, FQNEAQ (reference sequence). CDR3 sequence (DNA): TGTGCCAGCAGCACTACTACTTCCCGACAGTACAATGAGCAGTTCTTC. This sequence encodes CASSTTTSRQYNEQFF.

This sequence joins TRBV7-8 and TRBJ2-5, with TRBD2 matching 8 bases. Germline CDR1 and CDR2: SGHVS and FQNEAQ. The CDR3 has 17 residues. J lost 5 bases, V lost 0 bases, and 11 bases had no gene match. In nucleotides, the CDR3 is TGTGCCAGCAGCTTAGCGGTGGTAGCGGGACCTACGGAGACCCAGTACTTC. Translated, it gives CASSLAVVAGPTETQYF.

J is TRBJ2-6 and V is TRBV7-2, with TRBD1 matching over 9 bases. J lost 3 bases, V lost 4 bases, and 10 bases had no gene match. Germline-derived CDR1 and CDR2 are SGHTA and FQGNSA. The CDR3 sequence is 18 residues long. CDR3 protein: CASSSAGDRVRGANVLTF. In nucleotides, the CDR3 is TGTGCCAGCAGCTCCGCCGGGGACAGGGTGCGTGGGGCCAACGTCCTGACTTTC.

The chain links TRBV19 to TRBJ1-4, with no clear D. The CDR3 loop spans 14 amino acids. The germline V gene has CDR1 LNHDA and CDR2 SQIVND (reference sequence). Trimming stripped 5 bases from V and 8 bases from J, with 15 bases between. CDR3 in amino acids: CASSLAGESEKLFF. The CDR3 DNA follows: TGTGCCAGTAGTCTCGCAGGTGAATCGGAAAAACTGTTTTTT. The full variable domain, rest sourced from reference TRBV19 and TRBJ1-4, is DGGITQSPKYLFRKEGQNVTLSCEQNLNHDAMYWYRQDPGQGLRLIYYSQIVNDFQKGDIAEGYSVSREKKESFPLTVTSAQKNPTAFYLCASSLAGESEKLFFGSGTQLSVL.

This clone was observed once. The V gene is TRBV30, the J gene TRBJ1-5, with D possibly being TRBD1 (5 bases). The CDR3 sequence is 16 residues long. V was shortened by 3 bases and J by 5 bases, with 20 bases between the two germline ends. Germline CDR1 is GTSNPN and CDR2 is SVGIG (reference sequence). The CDR3 coding sequence is TGTGCCTGGAGCACGCGGTGGGGGGTTGGTGATCAGCCCCAGCATTTT. Its translation: CAWSTRWGVGDQPQHF.

This chain links TRBV11-3 with TRBJ2-7; 9 bases line up with TRBD2. V shed 1 base and J 8 bases; nucleotides not matched to a gene: 3. The CDR3 extends over 13 amino acids. The germline gives CDR1 SGHNT, CDR2 YENEEA. CDR3 sequence reads: CASSLASGMQQYF. The CDR3 coding sequence is TGTGCCAGCAGCTTAGCTAGCGGGATGCAGCAGTACTTC.

The chain recombines TRBV6-1 with TRBJ2-4, with 9 bases fitting TRBD1. V gave up 0 bases and J gave up 8 bases; unmatched junction bases: 8. The CDR3 is made up of 16 amino acids. CDR1 is MNHNS, CDR2 SASEGT, per germline. The CDR3 protein is CASSEATGGGGDIQYF. As DNA, the CDR3 is TGTGCCAGCAGTGAAGCAACAGGGGGCGGGGGAGACATTCAGTACTTC.